This T cell receptor beta chain was sequenced for a study of neurological immune-mediated disorders. Study-wide points: Multiple sclerosis, the disease with the least TCR clonal expansion, fell below healthy controls, whereas HTLV-1-associated myelopathy showed the most.

5'RACE with 10-nucleotide random UMIs generated the cDNA. Each CDR3 protein gets one entry after TCRdb re-called the 5' RACE reads with MiXCR. The data contain under 85,000 distinct CDR3 sequences, 14% of them singletons. This clonotype has ten or more counts. What it recognizes is unknown. The study drew its healthy controls from blood bank volunteers in Maryland, USA. Unsorted libraries were generated from 2 million PBMCs. These cells had been stored in RNAlater at -80 C. CDR1 is SNHLY and CDR2 is FYNNEI in the germline V gene. The CDR3 is 12 residues long. With 6 bases removed from V and 5 bases from J, the gap between germline ends came to 10 bases.

Sample: PBMCs. The chain has TRBV2 and TRBJ2-5; no clear D gene. The clonotype comes from a woman in her forties or fifties in good health. Here the CDR3 DNA reads TGTGCCAGCAGCCTCCGGCGGGAGACCCAGTACTTC. Residues: CASSLRRETQYF.